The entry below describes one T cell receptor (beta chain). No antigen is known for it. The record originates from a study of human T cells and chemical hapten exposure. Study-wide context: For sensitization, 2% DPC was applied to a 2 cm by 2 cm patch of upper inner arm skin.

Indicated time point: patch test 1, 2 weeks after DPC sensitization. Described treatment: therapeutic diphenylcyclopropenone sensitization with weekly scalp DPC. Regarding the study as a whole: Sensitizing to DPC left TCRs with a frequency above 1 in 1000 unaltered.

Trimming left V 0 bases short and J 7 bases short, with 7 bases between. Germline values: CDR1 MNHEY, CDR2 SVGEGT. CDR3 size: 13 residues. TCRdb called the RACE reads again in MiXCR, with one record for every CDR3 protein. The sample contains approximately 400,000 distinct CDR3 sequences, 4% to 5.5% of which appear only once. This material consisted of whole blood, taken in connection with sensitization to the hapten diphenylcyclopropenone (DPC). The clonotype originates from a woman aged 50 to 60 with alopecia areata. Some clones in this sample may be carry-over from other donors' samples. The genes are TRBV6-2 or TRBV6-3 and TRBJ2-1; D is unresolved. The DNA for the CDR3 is TGTGCCAGCAGTTACTCGAACTGGAATGAGCAGTTCTTC. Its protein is CASSYSNWNEQFF.